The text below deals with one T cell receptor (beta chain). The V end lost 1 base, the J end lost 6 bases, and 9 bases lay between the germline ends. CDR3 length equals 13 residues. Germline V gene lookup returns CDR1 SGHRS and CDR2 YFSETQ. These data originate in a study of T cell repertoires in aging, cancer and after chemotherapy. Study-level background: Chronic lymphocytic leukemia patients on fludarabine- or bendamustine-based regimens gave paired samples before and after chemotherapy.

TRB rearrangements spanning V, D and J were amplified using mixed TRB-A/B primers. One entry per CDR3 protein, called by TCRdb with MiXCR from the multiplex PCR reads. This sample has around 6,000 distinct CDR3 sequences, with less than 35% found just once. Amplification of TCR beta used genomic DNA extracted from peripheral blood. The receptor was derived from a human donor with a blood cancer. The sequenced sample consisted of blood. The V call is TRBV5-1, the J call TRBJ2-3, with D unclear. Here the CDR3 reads CASSLYSTDTQYF. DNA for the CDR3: TGCGCCAGCAGCTTGTACTCTACCGATACGCAGTATTTT.